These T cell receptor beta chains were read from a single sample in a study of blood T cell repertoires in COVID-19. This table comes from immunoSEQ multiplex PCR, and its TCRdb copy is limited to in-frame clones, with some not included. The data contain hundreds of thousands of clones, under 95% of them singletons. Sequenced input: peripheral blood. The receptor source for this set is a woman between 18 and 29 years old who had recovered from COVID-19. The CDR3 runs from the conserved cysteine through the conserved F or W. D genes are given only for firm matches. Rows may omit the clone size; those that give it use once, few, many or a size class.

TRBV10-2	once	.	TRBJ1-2	TGCGCCAGCAGTGAGTCCGCAGGCTATGGCTACACCTTC	CASSESAGYGYTF
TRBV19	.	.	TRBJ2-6	TGTGCCAGTAGCCAGGTCTTCTCTGGGGCCAACGTCCTGACTTTC	CASSQVFSGANVLTF
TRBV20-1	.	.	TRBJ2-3	TGCAGTGCTAGTGTAGTAGATACGCAGTATTTT	CSASVVDTQYF
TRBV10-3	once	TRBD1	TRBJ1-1	TGTGCCATCAGCCACCCGGACAGGCCAAGGGACACTGAAGCTTTCTTT	CAISHPDRPRDTEAFF
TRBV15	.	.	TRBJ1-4	TGTGCCACCAGCCGCAGGGTGTCGGGTGAAAAACTGTTTTTT	CATSRRVSGEKLFF
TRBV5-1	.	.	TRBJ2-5	TGCGCCAGCAGCTTCCAAACGGCGGAGGAGACCCAGTACTTC	CASSFQTAEETQYF
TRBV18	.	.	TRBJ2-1	TGTGCCAGCTCATTTACGGAACTAGCCGGCAATGAGCAGTTCTTC	CASSFTELAGNEQFF
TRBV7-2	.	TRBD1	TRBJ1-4	TGTGCCAGCAGCTTCACAGGGGGCGATGAAAAACTGTTTTTT	CASSFTGGDEKLFF
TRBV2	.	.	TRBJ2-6	TGTGCCAGCAGTGAAAGACTGGCGGGGACCACTGGGGCCAACGTCCTGACTTTC	CASSERLAGTTGANVLTF
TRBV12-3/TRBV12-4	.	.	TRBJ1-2	TGTGCCAGCAGTTCGGGACTAGGGGGCTACACCTTC	CASSSGLGGYTF
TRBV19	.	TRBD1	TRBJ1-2	TGTGCCAGTGACCCGCTTCGACAGGGGCGTAATTATGGCTACACCTTC	CASDPLRQGRNYGYTF
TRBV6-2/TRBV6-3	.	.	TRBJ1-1	TGTGCCAGCAGTTACGATTGGACAGCCCTGAACACTGAAGCTTTCTTT	CASSYDWTALNTEAFF
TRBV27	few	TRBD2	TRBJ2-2	TGTGCCAGTTCTCCGAGCGGGAGTAGGAGCACCGGGGAGCTGTTTTTT	CASSPSGSRSTGELFF
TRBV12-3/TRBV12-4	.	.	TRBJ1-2	TGTGCCAGCATTCGTCAGGAAGACTATGGCTACACCTTC	CASIRQEDYGYTF
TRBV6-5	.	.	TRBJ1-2	TGTGCCACCCGATACGAGAGGCTTTTTAACTATGGCTACACCTTC	CATRYERLFNYGYTF
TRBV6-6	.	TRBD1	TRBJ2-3	TGTGCCAGCAGTCCACAATTGGGGACAGGGGCCACAGATACGCAGTATTTT	CASSPQLGTGATDTQYF
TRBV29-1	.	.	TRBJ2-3	TGCAGCGTTGAGCGGTACGGAGGGGCCGGGCTAACTTCAGATACGCAGTATTTT	CSVERYGGAGLTSDTQYF
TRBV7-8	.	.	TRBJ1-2	TGTGCCAGCAGCGAAAACAGAAGCCGCAACCTTTATGGCTACACCTTC	CASSENRSRNLYGYTF
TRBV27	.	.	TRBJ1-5	TGTGCCAGCAGAGGGGCAGGGAGGGGCAATCAGCCCCAGCATTTT	CASRGAGRGNQPQHF
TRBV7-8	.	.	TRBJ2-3	TGTGCCAGCAGCTACCGACACCGGAGCACAGATACGCAGTATTTT	CASSYRHRSTDTQYF
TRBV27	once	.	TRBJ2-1	TGTGCCAGCAGTTTATCGGCCGCAAATGAGCAGTTCTTC	CASSLSAANEQFF
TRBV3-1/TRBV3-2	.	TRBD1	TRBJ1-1	TGTGCCAGCAGCCAAGGGTTTGGACAGGAGAACACTGAAGCTTTCTTT	CASSQGFGQENTEAFF
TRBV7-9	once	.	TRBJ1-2	TGTGCCAGCAGCGCTGGGAGCTATGGCTACACCTTC	CASSAGSYGYTF
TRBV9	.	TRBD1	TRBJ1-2	TGTGCCAGCAGCAATCCCAGGGGGTTGGGCGGCTACACCTTC	CASSNPRGLGGYTF
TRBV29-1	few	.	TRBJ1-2	TGCAGCGTTGATGCAGGGAACTATGGCTACACCTTC	CSVDAGNYGYTF
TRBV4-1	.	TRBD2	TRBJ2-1	TGCGCCAGCAGCCAGGGCGCGGGACTAGCGGGGAATGAGCAGTTCTTC	CASSQGAGLAGNEQFF
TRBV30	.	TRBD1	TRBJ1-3	TGTGCCTCCCACCGGGACAGTGGAAACACCATATATTTT	CASHRDSGNTIYF
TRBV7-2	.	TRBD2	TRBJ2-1	TGTGCCAGCAGCTTTTTGACTAGCGGGATAGGGGAGCAGTTCTTC	CASSFLTSGIGEQFF
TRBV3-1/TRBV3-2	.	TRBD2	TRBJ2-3	TGTGCCAGCAGCCCAAGGGTACCTAGCGGCTTAGCTAGCACAGATACGCAGTATTTT	CASSPRVPSGLASTDTQYF